These T cell receptor beta chains were read from a single sample in a study of PD-1 blockade in classical Hodgkin lymphoma. Assay used: immunoSEQ multiplex PCR; TCRdb lists only in-frame clones, some missing. The sample has over 11,000 clones; roughly 78% are singletons. Material: peripheral blood mononuclear cells (PBMCs), obtained before the second cycle of nivolumab. These receptors were collected from a human donor with classical Hodgkin lymphoma. The CDR3 runs from the conserved cysteine through the conserved F or W. The D gene is left open where the match is weak. Rows may omit the clone size; those that give it use once, few, many or a size class.

abundance	d_gene	j_gene	v_gene	CDR3nt	CDR3aa
NA	TRBD1	TRBJ1-6	TRBV7-2	TGTGCCAGCAGCCTTAGGGGGCAGCTAAGTTCACCCCTCCACTTT	CASSLRGQLSSPLHF
NA	NA	TRBJ1-1	TRBV7-9	TGTGCCAGCAGCCGGGAGGCGGGGGTCACTGAAGCTTTCTTT	CASSREAGVTEAFF
medium-sized	NA	TRBJ1-4	TRBV4-1	TGCGCCAGCAGTGCCGCGATGAGGAATAATGAAAAACTGTTTTTT	CASSAAMRNNEKLFF
few	NA	TRBJ1-6	TRBV6-6	TGTGCCAGCAGGGTTTCGCGGGGGGGGGCCGATTCACCCCTCCACTTT	CASRVSRGGADSPLHF
NA	NA	TRBJ2-1	TRBV10-3	TGTGCCATCAGTGACGGATACAATGAGCAGTTCTTC	CAISDGYNEQFF
NA	NA	TRBJ2-7	TRBV6-5	TGTGCCAGCAGTTATGAGGGGTACGAGCAGTACTTC	CASSYEGYEQYF
NA	TRBD2	TRBJ2-3	TRBV7-9	TGTGCCAGCAGTTCCGGGGGGGCAGCAGATACGCAGTATTTT	CASSSGGAADTQYF
once	NA	TRBJ2-3	TRBV6-6	TGTGCCAGCAGTTCCGCGGTTGGGGGCACAGATACGCAGTATTTT	CASSSAVGGTDTQYF
NA	NA	TRBJ1-2	TRBV19	TGTGCCAGTAGTACCAATGGACAGCTTTCTAACTATGGCTACACCTTC	CASSTNGQLSNYGYTF
NA	NA	TRBJ1-1	TRBV2	TGTGCCAGCAGAGCGTACCTTTACAGGGAACTGACTGAAGCTTTCTTT	CASRAYLYRELTEAFF
NA	NA	TRBJ1-1	TRBV10-2	TGCGCCAGCAGTGAGTCCCCCCCCAGCGGCACTGAAGCTTTCTTT	CASSESPPSGTEAFF
NA	NA	TRBJ2-7	TRBV9	TGTGCCAGTACCCCGGGCCTGAGCTCCTACGAGCAGTACTTC	CASTPGLSSYEQYF
NA	TRBD2	TRBJ2-5	TRBV7-9	TGTGCCAGCAGCCAAGCGGGGGGACAAGAGACCCAGTACTTC	CASSQAGGQETQYF
NA	NA	TRBJ2-3	TRBV7-9	TGTGCCAGCAGCTTAGTTCCGGGGCAGGAAGATACGCAGTATTTT	CASSLVPGQEDTQYF
NA	NA	TRBJ1-4	TRBV18	TGTGCCAGCTCACCGAACAGAGGAACTAATGAAAAACTGTTTTTT	CASSPNRGTNEKLFF
NA	TRBD1	TRBJ2-7	TRBV12-5	TGTGCTAGTGGTTCACGAAATCTCGGGACAGCTCCCTACGAGCAGTACTTC	CASGSRNLGTAPYEQYF
NA	TRBD1	TRBJ1-1	TRBV29-1	TGCAGCGTAGTGGGACAGTTGAACACTGAAGCTTTCTTT	CSVVGQLNTEAFF
NA	TRBD1	TRBJ1-1	TRBV5-1	TGCGCCAGCAGCAGAAAGGGGGCAGGCACTGAAGCTTTCTTT	CASSRKGAGTEAFF
NA	NA	TRBJ1-1	TRBV19	TGTGCCAGTAGTATTGGCCAGGGCTCGAACACTGAAGCTTTCTTT	CASSIGQGSNTEAFF
NA	TRBD1	TRBJ1-1	TRBV4-1	TGCGCCAGCAGCCAAGATCTGGGACAGTATGAAGCTTTCTTT	CASSQDLGQYEAFF
NA	NA	TRBJ2-3	TRBV11-3	TGTGCCAGCAGCTTAGGGGGACGGAGCACAGATACGCAGTATTTT	CASSLGGRSTDTQYF
once	NA	TRBJ1-6	TRBV10-3	TGTGCCATCAGTGAGTCGACGGTGACCCTCCACTTT	CAISESTVTLHF
NA	TRBD2	TRBJ2-7	TRBV6-5	TGTGCCAGCAGTTACGAGCGGGGGGCCTCCTACGAGCAGTACTTC	CASSYERGASYEQYF
NA	NA	TRBJ1-6	TRBV18	TGTGCCAGCTCACGGTTAACAGGGAACGATTCACCCCTCCACTTT	CASSRLTGNDSPLHF
NA	NA	TRBJ2-2	TRBV4-2	TGTGCCAGCAGCGCCCCGGAGGGGGATCTAGACACCGGGGAGCTGTTTTTT	CASSAPEGDLDTGELFF
NA	TRBD1	TRBJ2-6	TRBV5-5	TGTGCCAGCAAAAAACCCGACAGGGTTAACTCTGGGGCCAACGTCCTGACTTTC	CASKKPDRVNSGANVLTF
NA	NA	TRBJ1-2	TRBV5-4	TGTGCCAGCAGCTTGCAGCTTAGTCCCAGATCTTTAGGCTACACCTTC	CASSLQLSPRSLGYTF
NA	TRBD2	TRBJ2-3	TRBV18	TGTGCCAGCTCACCAGGTAGCGGGGCCCGGGGTACGCAGTATTTT	CASSPGSGARGTQYF
few	NA	TRBJ1-1	TRBV19	TGTGCCAGTAGGGATCGCGGGGATTGGTCCGTCACTGAAGCTTTCTTT	CASRDRGDWSVTEAFF
NA	NA	TRBJ2-7	TRBV4-3	TGCGCCAGCAGCCAAGAAACCGGGGCAGTTACCTACGAGCAGTACTTC	CASSQETGAVTYEQYF
NA	NA	TRBJ1-5	TRBV18	TGTGCCAGCTCACCCCGGGGGGCCCCCGAGCCCCAGCATTTT	CASSPRGAPEPQHF
NA	NA	TRBJ1-3	TRBV4-1	TGCGCCAGCAGCCAACTAGTCAGGAACAGCGGAAACACCATATATTTT	CASSQLVRNSGNTIYF
NA	TRBD1	TRBJ2-5	TRBV9	TGTGCCAGCAGCGTAGATGGGACAGGGGCAGAGACCCAGTACTTC	CASSVDGTGAETQYF
NA	TRBD2	TRBJ2-5	TRBV7-2	TGTGCCAGCAGCTTAGAGGGGGGACTAGCGGAGACCCAGTACTTC	CASSLEGGLAETQYF
NA	TRBD1	TRBJ1-5	TRBV7-6	TGTGCCAGCAGCCTGATGGGCGGGACAGGGGTCACTCAGCCCCAGCATTTT	CASSLMGGTGVTQPQHF
NA	NA	TRBJ1-1	TRBV28	TGTGCCAGCAGTTTAGGACAGCTAATTAACACTGAAGCTTTCTTT	CASSLGQLINTEAFF
NA	TRBD2	TRBJ2-3	TRBV5-6	TGTGCCAGCAGCTTGCAAAGCGGGGGGATCACAGATACGCAGTATTTT	CASSLQSGGITDTQYF
NA	NA	TRBJ1-2	TRBV5-4	TGTGCCAGCAGCTTTTCCGGGGTACGCGGCTACACCTTC	CASSFSGVRGYTF
NA	TRBD2	TRBJ2-2	TRBV5-1	TGCGCCAGCAGCTTTACTAGCGAACTCAACACCGGGGAGCTGTTTTTT	CASSFTSELNTGELFF